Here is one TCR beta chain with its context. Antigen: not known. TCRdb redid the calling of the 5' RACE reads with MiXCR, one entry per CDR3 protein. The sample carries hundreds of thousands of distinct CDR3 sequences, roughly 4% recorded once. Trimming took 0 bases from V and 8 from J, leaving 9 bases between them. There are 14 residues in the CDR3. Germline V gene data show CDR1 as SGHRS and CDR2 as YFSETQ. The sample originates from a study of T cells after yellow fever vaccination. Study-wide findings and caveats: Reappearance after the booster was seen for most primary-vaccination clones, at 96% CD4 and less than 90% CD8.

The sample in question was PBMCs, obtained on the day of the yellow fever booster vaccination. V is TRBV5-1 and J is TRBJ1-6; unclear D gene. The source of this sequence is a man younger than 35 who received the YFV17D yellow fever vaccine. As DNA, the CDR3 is TGCGCCAGCAGCTTGGATGGTCGGGATTCACCCCTCCACTTT. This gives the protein CASSLDGRDSPLHF.